This T cell receptor (beta chain) was captured by sequencing in a study of shared clonotypes between healthy human individuals (dated by TCRdb to 2019 to 2021). Regarding the research as a whole: The cohort comprised a couple of women and a few men aged 18 to 49 years. Different laboratories and diverse techniques were used to prepare libraries and sequence TCR repertoires, to increase sequencing depth and limit assay-specific biases. Blood TCR repertoires of five healthy adults were deeply sequenced to estimate repertoire size and the extent of clonotype sharing between individuals. Leukapheresis yielded between about 0.9 and 9.5 billion PBMCs per donor.

General conclusions and limits of the study: Based on pairwise subsampling, the degree of clonotype sharing among donors was expected to be affected by sequencing depth. Because the study included a small number of donors, the genetic and exposure-history diversity represented was limited. Only blood was sampled, and tissue TCR repertoires likely differ from those in blood.

TCR CDR3 regions were amplified from genomic DNA by multiplex PCR using the deep immunoSEQ assay. Genomic DNA extracted from each cell subset was distributed evenly over all wells of several immunoSEQ 96-well plates, and each plate served as one replicate. Each replicate PCR for unsorted PBMC received approximately 300 ng genomic DNA, equal to approximately 30,000 T cell genomes. Ten immunoSEQ deep assay plates were used to sequence unsorted PBMC genomic DNA. The purified libraries were quantified using a Qubit 3.0 fluorometer, sized with a Bioanalyzer 2100, and then quantified again using the KAPA Library Quantification kit. Each immunoSEQ 96-well plate was sequenced on its own single-read 150-cycle Illumina NextSeq 550 flow cell. As for the authors' bioinformatics: Because the immunoSEQ output held only junctional sequences and lacked quality scores, the filtering could not match the filtering applied to full-length reads. Sequences were annotated with PyIR, a Python wrapper for IgBLAST v1.9, using IMGT germline references to assign V/J genes and CDR3. Reads with weak V/J assignments (E-value above 1e-6), missing CDR3, stop codons, out-of-frame junctions, or ambiguous translated residues were removed. V3J clonotypes were defined by identical inferred V gene, J gene, and CDR3 amino acid sequence. The percentage overlap between two repertoires was calculated by dividing the number of shared unique clonotypes by the size of the smaller repertoire. Richness of each repertoire was evaluated using RTK rarefaction, the Chao1 estimator, and Recon v2.1 estimates of unobserved clonotypes. TCRdb provides this immuneACCESS table in a form limited to in-frame rearrangements. Some clones are lacking; in checked studies, under half of them reflect an unresolved V gene, and why the rest are absent is not known. That table supplies the V and J calls and clone size; D and trimming were determined from the DNA. The sample table contains about 480,000 clones; only one count was recorded for roughly 78% of them. The ten biggest clones cover 13% of the sample.

To note about this clone: What this receptor recognizes is not known. Base-call qualities are not available, and no considerably larger clone is one nucleotide away.

Donors were healthy HIV-negative adults with no recently reported acute infections or vaccinations. Every donor was a Caucasian adult living in Nashville, Tennessee, USA. In the unsorted samples, some 94 million PBMCs were counted, and genomic DNA was extracted using the QIAamp DNA Blood Mini kit. Blood was collected by leukapheresis, and PBMCs were isolated by Ficoll-Histopaque density gradient centrifugation and then cryopreserved in liquid nitrogen vapor phase. V is clipped by 2 bases and J by 7 bases, and the sequence between their germline boundaries is 15 bases long. The germline V gene gives CDR1 as SGHAT and CDR2 as FQNNGV. Measured from the cysteine to the phenylalanine, the CDR3 is 14 residues long. The only DNA kept is the CDR3, 42 bases in frame from the first base.

This TCR was sampled from a woman in her thirties or forties in good health. Some clones in this sample may be carry-over from other donors' samples. Sequenced: PBMCs. The chain is made from TRBV11-2 and TRBJ2-7; the D gene could be either TRBD1 or TRBD2, each agreeing at 9 bases. The CDR3 sequence is CASSLSSGTGEQYF. The bases are TGTGCCAGCAGCTTATCTAGCGGGACAGGGGAGCAGTACTTC.